These T cell receptor beta chains were read from a single sample in a study of OX40 agonist ivuxolimab in advanced cancers. Clones were sequenced by immunoSEQ multiplex PCR, and TCRdb holds only the in-frame ones, with some missing. The table has approximately 68,000 clones, roughly 90% seen once. The input for sequencing was CD4+ or CD8+ T cells sorted from blood, taken in a trial of the OX40 agonist ivuxolimab. Every receptor here comes from an adult with an advanced solid tumor such as melanoma, head and neck, liver or kidney cancer. The CDR3 runs from the conserved cysteine through the conserved F or W. The D gene is left open where the match is weak. Some rows have no size entry. The others give once, few or many, or a class for an expanded clone.

CDR3aa,CDR3nt,d_gene,abundance,v_gene,j_gene
CASSLTSGGPSGEQYF,TGTGCCAGCAGTTTGACTAGCGGGGGGCCCTCCGGCGAGCAGTACTTC,TRBD2,NA,TRBV2,TRBJ2-7
CASSQDNLDSSSYEQYF,TGCGCCAGCAGCCAAGATAATTTGGACTCGAGCTCCTACGAGCAGTACTTC,NA,NA,TRBV4-3,TRBJ2-7
CASSIAGLDYEQYF,TGTGCCAGTAGTATAGCTGGGTTGGACTACGAGCAGTACTTC,NA,NA,TRBV19,TRBJ2-7
CASSPNNRADLSYEQYF,TGTGCCAGCAGCCCCAATAATCGGGCAGATCTCTCCTACGAGCAGTACTTC,NA,NA,TRBV7-9,TRBJ2-7
CASSQEGTVPAF,TGCGCCAGCAGCCAAGAAGGGACAGTCCCGGCTTTC,TRBD1,NA,TRBV4-1,TRBJ2-6
CASSLGGAGYGYTF,TGTGCCAGCAGCTTAGGGGGCGCGGGCTATGGCTACACCTTC,NA,NA,TRBV7-2,TRBJ1-2
CAWSLTNTEAFF,TGTGCCTGGAGTCTAACGAACACTGAAGCTTTCTTT,NA,NA,TRBV30,TRBJ1-1
CASSLGSRGRYTGELFF,TGTGCCAGCAGCCTCGGTTCGCGCGGACGGTACACCGGGGAGCTGTTTTTT,NA,NA,TRBV7-8,TRBJ2-2
CASSPTRAYEQYF,TGCGCCAGCAGCCCGACTAGAGCCTACGAGCAGTACTTC,NA,NA,TRBV4-3,TRBJ2-7
CASSDSSGGADTQYF,TGTGCCAGCAGTGACTCTAGCGGGGGGGCAGATACGCAGTATTTT,TRBD2,medium-sized,TRBV6-4,TRBJ2-3
CASSPRATTGELFF,TGTGCCAGCAGCCCCAGAGCAACCACCGGGGAGCTGTTTTTT,NA,NA,TRBV5-4,TRBJ2-2
CASSPSYEQYF,TGTGCCAGCAGCCCGTCGTACGAGCAGTACTTC,NA,NA,TRBV7-2,TRBJ2-7
CASTPDRDNQPQHF,TGTGCCAGCACTCCAGACAGGGACAATCAGCCCCAGCATTTT,TRBD1,NA,TRBV7-9,TRBJ1-5
CASSNRDRAGFGEQFF,TGTGCCAGCAGCAATCGGGACAGGGCGGGGTTCGGTGAGCAGTTCTTC,TRBD1,NA,TRBV7-3,TRBJ2-1
CAWSERPPEAFF,TGTGCCTGGAGTGAACGGCCCCCTGAAGCTTTCTTT,NA,NA,TRBV30,TRBJ1-1
CASSELDRELYGYTF,TGTGCCAGCAGTGAATTGGACAGGGAGCTTTATGGCTACACCTTC,TRBD1,NA,TRBV25-1,TRBJ1-2
CASSQEGPGQFGGYTF,TGCGCCAGCAGCCAAGAGGGTCCGGGACAATTTGGAGGCTACACCTTC,NA,NA,TRBV4-1,TRBJ1-2
CASSDTFYNSPLHF,TGTGCCAGCAGTGACACTTTCTATAATTCACCCCTCCACTTT,NA,NA,TRBV2,TRBJ1-6
CASSQGLLHTDEQYF,TGCGCCAGCAGCCAAGGTCTTCTACATACGGACGAGCAGTACTTC,NA,NA,TRBV4-3,TRBJ2-7
CASSLSGGSSKNIQYF,TGCGCCAGCAGCTTGTCCGGGGGCTCCAGCAAAAACATTCAGTACTTC,NA,NA,TRBV5-1,TRBJ2-4
CASTIARNTEAFF,TGTGCCAGTACGATTGCCAGGAACACTGAAGCTTTCTTT,NA,once,TRBV19,TRBJ1-1
CASSFNGETQYF,TGTGCCAGCAGTTTCAACGGGGAGACCCAGTACTTC,NA,NA,TRBV6-5,TRBJ2-5
CASSPSRSADTQYF,TGTGCCAGCAGCCCGTCCCGGTCTGCAGATACGCAGTATTTT,NA,NA,TRBV7-9,TRBJ2-3